These T cell receptor beta chains were read from a single sample in a study of T cell changes during pregnancy in multiple sclerosis. Profiled with immunoSEQ multiplex PCR; TCRdb holds only in-frame clones, not every one. This repertoire shows about 55,000 clones, 80% to 90% found once; its top ten account for around 0.58%. This specimen was CD4+ T cells from peripheral blood mononuclear cells, taken in the first trimester of pregnancy. These receptor sequences come from a female donor with multiple sclerosis, enrolled in a pregnancy study. Both conserved end residues are part of each CDR3. A D gene is named only where the DNA matches it firmly. The size of a clone is reported for some rows only, either as once, few or many, or as a class for expanded clones.

D: NA; V: TRBV6-6; size: few; J: TRBJ1-5; DNA: TGTGCCAGCAGTTCCCCGCGACGGGGGGCAAATCAGCCCCAGCATTTT; CDR3: CASSSPRRGANQPQHF
D: NA; V: TRBV7-3; size: NA; J: TRBJ2-3; DNA: TGTGCCAGCAGCCGAGCGGGCGGGAGCACAGATACGCAGTATTTT; CDR3: CASSRAGGSTDTQYF
D: NA; V: TRBV5-1; size: few; J: TRBJ1-2; DNA: TGCGCCAGCAGCTTGGAGGGGGTCGCTGATGGCTACACCTTC; CDR3: CASSLEGVADGYTF
D: NA; V: TRBV4-1; size: once; J: TRBJ2-1; DNA: TGCGCCAGCAGCCAAGATCGAGGGGGACAACCGTTCTTC; CDR3: CASSQDRGGQPFF
D: TRBD1; V: TRBV27; size: NA; J: TRBJ2-1; DNA: TGTGCCAGCAGTGTCGACAGGGGGCTAGTTGGAAATGAGCAGTTCTTC; CDR3: CASSVDRGLVGNEQFF
D: TRBD2; V: TRBV7-9; size: NA; J: TRBJ2-1; DNA: TGTGCCAGCAGCTTAGCGGGGGCGGGAGGGGTCGGTGAGCAGTTCTTC; CDR3: CASSLAGAGGVGEQFF
D: TRBD1; V: TRBV6-4; size: NA; J: TRBJ1-1; DNA: TGTGCCAGCAGCAGGAGGACAGGGGACACTGAAGCTTTCTTT; CDR3: CASSRRTGDTEAFF
D: TRBD2; V: TRBV27; size: NA; J: TRBJ2-2; DNA: TGTGCCAGCAGTTTATTGGCGGCTAGCGGGGGGTGGAACACCGGGGAGCTGTTTTTT; CDR3: CASSLLAASGGWNTGELFF
D: TRBD1; V: TRBV4-1; size: NA; J: TRBJ1-2; DNA: TGCGCCAGCAGCCAAGGGTACCGGACAGGGCATGGCTACACCTTC; CDR3: CASSQGYRTGHGYTF
D: TRBD1; V: TRBV7-9; size: NA; J: TRBJ1-4; DNA: TGTGCCAGCAGCGAGGGACAGGGCAATAGGGTAACTAATGAAAAACTGTTTTTT; CDR3: CASSEGQGNRVTNEKLFF